The next 18 T cell receptor beta chains were all read from a single sample in a study of vaccination and CD4 T cells after COVID-19. As for treatment: roughly 10-day PBMC culture with coronavirus spike peptide pools or control peptides (ViraFEST assay). Gathered ahead of the COVID-19 pandemic (2011-2018) were the CD4+ T cells of the unexposed donor. Their cognate antigens are unknown. With the Oncomine TCR Beta short-read assay, DNA from cultured CD4+ T cells was sequenced. From cultured CD4+ T cells, genomic DNA was extracted. TCRdb reprocessed the PCR reads with MiXCR, giving one entry per CDR3 protein. This sample has around 10,000 distinct CDR3 sequences, with approximately 31% found just once. Input material: CD4+ T cells from blood, cultured in vitro. These receptors were taken from a human donor in good health.

Only a few counts were recorded for this clonotype. This chain uses TRBV7-3 with TRBJ2-1; 12 bases fit TRBD2. Germline CDR1 SGHTA, CDR2 FQGTGA. V lost 2 bases to trimming and J lost 7 bases; unmatched junction nucleotides: 6. The CDR3 has 16 amino acids. In nucleotides, the CDR3 is TGTGCCAGCAGCTTACCGGGACTAGCGGGCAAAAATGAGCAGTTCTTC. Translated, it gives CASSLPGLAGKNEQFF.

The chain combines TRBV5-4 with TRBJ1-6; possibly TRBD1 for D (6 bases). The CDR3 is made up of 15 amino acids. The germline gives CDR1 SGHNT, CDR2 YYREEE (reference sequence). V was pared by 4 bases and J by 7 bases, with 15 bases between. The CDR3 DNA is TGTGCCAGCAGCATCCCGGGACAAGGAAATTCACCCCTCCACTTT. Translating gives CASSIPGQGNSPLHF.

The chain joins TRBV6-1 to TRBJ2-7; D possibly uses TRBD1 or TRBD2 (5 bases each). CDR3 length: 13 residues. Germline V gene data show CDR1 as MNHNS and CDR2 as SASEGT. Trimming removed 8 bases from V and 1 base from J, with 12 bases in between. The CDR3 nucleotides read TGTGCCAGCTCCGGGGACGTTTCCTACGAGCAGTACTTC. It is translated as CASSGDVSYEQYF.

This rearrangement joins TRBV6-1 to TRBJ2-1, with D possibly matching TRBD2 (5 bases). CDR3 size: 14 residues. CDR1 MNHNS and CDR2 SASEGT come from the germline V gene. V lost 7 bases and J 9 bases, leaving 19 bases between the germline ends. The CDR3 region is CASKILGTVVEQFF. The CDR3 DNA reads TGTGCCAGCAAGATACTAGGCACGGTGGTTGAGCAGTTCTTC.

Here the CDR3 reads CSAPRDRYGYTF. The CDR3 region has the DNA TGCAGTGCTCCTCGGGACAGATATGGCTACACCTTC. The chain has TRBV20-1 and TRBJ1-2; 7 positions agree with TRBD1. Trimming at V came to 5 bases and at J to 5 bases, leaving 5 bases not matched to a gene. The CDR3 has 12 amino acids. CDR1 is DFQATT and CDR2 is SNEGSKA in the germline V gene (reference sequence).

This clonotype was counted a few times. The junction departs from the called germline gene at one end, perhaps through a read error. V and J are TRBV7-7 and TRBJ2-3; 8 positions agree with TRBD2. CDR3 length equals 18 residues. In germline, CDR1 is SSHAT, CDR2 FNYEAQ (reference sequence). The CDR3: CASSLVREGEAFTDTQYF. The CDR3 DNA reads as TGTGCTAGCAGCTTAGTACGGGAGGGAGAAGCATTCACAGATACGCAGTATTTT.

CDR3 amino acids: CASKMSGRWSYNEQFF. The CDR3 bases are TGCGCCAGCAAAATGAGCGGGAGATGGTCCTACAATGAGCAGTTCTTC. The chain employs TRBV10-2 and TRBJ2-1, with 8 bases lining up with TRBD2. Germline values: CDR1 WSHSY, CDR2 SAAADI. The CDR3 totals 16 residues. Germline trimming cut 7 bases from V and 1 base from J; bases unmatched to any gene: 9.

This chain connects TRBV7-3 to TRBJ2-1; 7 bases map to TRBD1. Trimming removed 5 bases from V and 1 base from J; junction bases left unmatched: 11. The germline V gene has CDR1 SGHTA and CDR2 FQGTGA. The CDR3 extends over 17 amino acids. The CDR3 DNA reads TGTGCCAGCAGCCTCCACCCTAGCAGGGGGTCCTACAATGAGCAGTTCTTC. Translated: CASSLHPSRGSYNEQFF.

V gene TRBV27 combines with J gene TRBJ2-7; the D gene is possibly TRBD1 (6 bases). V was clipped by 9 bases and J by 5 bases, with 14 bases between them. CDR3 length: 12 amino acids. Germline CDR1 is MNHEY and CDR2 is SMNVEV (reference sequence). The CDR3 reads CASRKGGNEQYF. CDR3 nucleotide sequence: TGTGCCAGTCGAAAAGGGGGAAACGAGCAGTACTTC.

The chain carries TRBV5-6 and TRBJ2-6; 12 bases align to TRBD1. The junction had 9 bases not matched to a gene; V was cut back by 4 bases and J by 4 bases. CDR1 is SGHDT and CDR2 is YYEEEE in the germline V gene. The CDR3 totals 18 residues. The CDR3 DNA reads TGTGCCAGCAGCCCGTCGGGACAGGGGGCGCGGGGGGCCAACGTCCTGACTTTC. Its translation is CASSPSGQGARGANVLTF.

A few counts support this clonotype. This chain connects TRBV19 to TRBJ2-5; 7 bases match TRBD2. The CDR3 sequence is 14 residues long. Germline V gene data show CDR1 as LNHDA and CDR2 as SQIVND (reference sequence). V was clipped by 4 bases and J by 3 bases; unmatched bases: 5. The CDR3 DNA sequence: TGTGCCAGTAGTAGACTCCGGGGGGAAGAGACCCAGTACTTC. Translating it yields CASSRLRGEETQYF.

This clonotype was seen more than once but under ten times. The chain recombines TRBV7-3 with TRBJ2-3; perhaps TRBD2 as D (5 bases). This CDR3 region has 12 residues. In germline, CDR1 is SGHTA, CDR2 FQGTGA. Trimming removed 5 bases at V and 5 bases at J, with 8 bases between. The CDR3 reads CASSREGDTQYF. The CDR3 DNA sequence: TGTGCCAGCAGCCGTGAGGGAGATACGCAGTATTTT.

This chain uses TRBV19 with TRBJ2-7; 7 bases fit TRBD1. CDR1 is LNHDA and CDR2 is SQIVND in the germline V gene (reference sequence). Trimming at V came to 7 bases and at J to 0 bases, leaving 6 bases not matched to a gene. This CDR3 has 14 residues. The CDR3 nucleotides read TGTGCCAGTAACCGGGGACAGAGCTCCTACGAGCAGTACTTC. Residues: CASNRGQSSYEQYF.

The rearrangement uses TRBV27 and TRBJ2-7, with TRBD1 matching 11 bases. CDR1 and CDR2 (germline): MNHEY, SMNVEV (reference sequence). Trimming cost V 3 bases and J 10 bases; bases outside gene matches: 8. The CDR3 sequence is 14 residues long. The CDR3 here is CASSFNPGQGGQYF. The DNA for the CDR3 is TGTGCCAGCAGTTTCAACCCGGGACAGGGGGGACAGTACTTC.

This clonotype was recorded a few times. V usage is TRBV20-1 and J usage is TRBJ1-2; D unclear. CDR1 and CDR2 from the germline V gene are DFQATT and SNEGSKA (reference sequence). The V and J ends lost 1 base and 3 bases respectively, with 9 bases between them. The CDR3 length is 13 residues. As DNA, the CDR3 is TGCAGTGCTAGAGTCGGAACGGACTATGGCTACACCTTC. Translated: CSARVGTDYGYTF.

DNA of the CDR3: TGTGCCAGCAGCTTGTTAGGTGGGAGCCGCTACGAGCAGTACTTC. Amino acids: CASSLLGGSRYEQYF. V gene TRBV5-8 combines with J gene TRBJ2-7; the D gene is possibly TRBD2 (5 bases). There are 15 residues in the CDR3. Per the germline V gene, CDR1 is SGHTS and CDR2 is YDEGEE. Trimming took 1 base from V and 3 from J, leaving 14 bases between them.

The V gene is TRBV6-5, the J gene TRBJ2-5; TRBD2 might be the D (6 bases). Germline CDR1 is MNHEY and CDR2 is SVGAGI. V was shortened by 2 bases and J by 3 bases, with 7 bases between the two germline ends. The CDR3 is 13 amino acids. CDR3 DNA: TGTGCCAGCAGTTACGGAGGGGAAGAGACCCAGTACTTC. Amino acid sequence: CASSYGGEETQYF.

The chain recombines TRBV7-6 with TRBJ2-6; 7 positions match TRBD1. The CDR3 consists of 17 residues. V lost 5 bases, J lost 0 bases, and 7 bases stayed unmatched. Per the germline V gene, CDR1 is SGHVS and CDR2 is FNYEAQ. CDR3 bases: TGTGCCAGCAGCCGTATTGGACAGGCCTCTGGGGCCAACGTCCTGACTTTC. It translates to CASSRIGQASGANVLTF.